One sample yielded the 24 T cell receptor beta chains listed below, sequenced in a study of patients and donors after allogeneic stem cell transplantation. TCRdb reanalysed the RT-PCR reads using MiXCR and keeps one entry per CDR3 protein. Of roughly 940,000 distinct CDR3 sequences listed, 15% to 20% are singletons. What was sequenced was blood, either unsorted or a sorted T cell fraction (not recorded which). These receptors came from a human donor who was either an allogeneic HSCT recipient or a stem cell or donor lymphocyte infusion donor (not recorded which). It is not recorded whose cells these are; they may come from a transplant donor.

This clonotype was seen a few times. The chain is built from TRBV5-1 and TRBJ1-3, with TRBD1 identical over 9 bases. The CDR3 covers 16 residues. Per germline, CDR1 SGHRS and CDR2 YFSETQ. With V trimmed by 4 bases and J by 0 bases, 5 bases remained unmatched. CDR3: CASSPGQGSSGNTIYF. CDR3 in DNA: TGCGCCAGCAGCCCAGGACAGGGGAGCTCTGGAAACACCATATATTTT.

The gene calls are TRBV14 and TRBJ1-2; 10 bases are shared with TRBD1. Germline lookup yields CDR1 SGHDN and CDR2 FVKESK. The length of the CDR3 is 14 residues. J lost 6 bases, V lost 3 bases, and 4 bases had no gene match. This chain's CDR3 is CASSQAGTGDGYTF. CDR3 sequence (DNA): TGTGCCAGCAGCCAGGCCGGGACAGGGGATGGCTACACCTTC.

The rearrangement links TRBV11-2 to TRBJ2-1; 11 nucleotides match TRBD1. CDR1 is SGHAT and CDR2 is FQNNGV in the germline V gene. This CDR3 is built from 15 residues. Trimming cost V 5 bases and J 10 bases; bases outside gene matches: 10. The CDR3 DNA follows: TGTGCCAGCAGCAACGGGGACAGGGGGTTAAGGGAGCAGTTCTTC. Amino acids: CASSNGDRGLREQFF. The whole variable domain, filled in from reference TRBV11-2 and TRBJ2-1, reads EAGVAQSPRYKIIEKRQSVAFWCNPISGHATLYWYQQILGQGPKLLIQFQNNGVVDDSQLPKDRFSAERLKGVDSTLKIQPAKLEDSAVYLCASSNGDRGLREQFFGPGTRLTVL.

This clonotype was counted ten times or more. V is TRBV5-6 and J is TRBJ1-2; D is perhaps TRBD1 (6 bases). The V gene's germline CDR1 is SGHDT and CDR2 YYEEEE. The CDR3 totals 15 residues. Deletions cut 4 bases from V and 4 bases from J, with 17 bases between. In DNA form, the CDR3 reads TGTGCCAGCAGCCCCTTTAACAGGGCGTCCTATGGCTACACCTTC. Protein product: CASSPFNRASYGYTF.

The chain links TRBV20-1 to TRBJ1-2; 9 bases map to TRBD1. The CDR3 has 15 amino acids. CDR1 and CDR2 (germline): DFQATT, SNEGSKA (reference sequence). The ends lost 0 bases at V and 4 bases at J; junction bases unmatched: 6. CDR3 sequence: CSARETGGAIYGYTF. DNA of the CDR3: TGCAGTGCTAGAGAAACAGGGGGCGCAATCTATGGCTACACCTTC.

The sample holds many counts of this clonotype. This sequence joins TRBV6-1 and TRBJ1-5; tentatively, D is TRBD1 (5 bases). Trimming shortened V by 7 bases and J by 3 bases, and 19 bases separated the two germline ends. This CDR3 region has 16 residues. Germline loops: CDR1 MNHNS, CDR2 SASEGT. CDR3 sequence: CASTGGAGTTNQPQHF. CDR3 sequence (DNA): TGTGCCAGCACAGGAGGGGCCGGCACTACCAATCAGCCCCAGCATTTT.

The rearrangement uses TRBV24-1 and TRBJ1-5; D might be TRBD1 (5 bases). CDR1 is KGHDR, CDR2 SFDVKD, per germline. Trimming took off 5 bases at V and 3 bases at J, with 19 bases between the two ends. The CDR3 is made up of 17 amino acids. The chain's CDR3 is CATSADTGVPPNQPQHF. The CDR3 DNA sequence: TGTGCCACCAGTGCGGATACAGGAGTCCCACCCAATCAGCCCCAGCATTTT.

The sample holds many counts of this clonotype. The rearrangement links TRBV7-2 to TRBJ2-3, with D hard to call. This CDR3 has 13 amino acids. In germline, CDR1 is SGHTA, CDR2 FQGNSA. V lost 1 base to trimming and J lost 10 bases, with 12 bases between them. As DNA, the CDR3 is TGTGCCAGCAGCTTAGAGGGCGGTTTGGCGCAGTATTTT. Translated: CASSLEGGLAQYF.

This chain links TRBV11-2 with TRBJ1-2; TRBD1 might be the D (5 bases). Germline V gives CDR1 SGHAT, CDR2 FQNNGV. The CDR3 runs to 14 residues. V gave up 5 bases and J gave up 8 bases, with 18 bases separating them. The CDR3 loop reads CASSIFTGTGGYTF. For the CDR3, the DNA is TGTGCCAGCAGCATCTTCACCGGGACGGGCGGCTACACCTTC.

V is TRBV5-6 and J is TRBJ2-3, with 13 nucleotides matching TRBD2. Germline CDR1 SGHDT, CDR2 YYEEEE. The CDR3 consists of 17 residues. With 1 base clipped from V and 4 bases from J, the junction kept 6 bases outside the gene matches. The CDR3 DNA reads TGTGCCAGCAGCTTGTGGGGGGGACTAGCGGGACCAGATACGCAGTATTTT. It encodes CASSLWGGLAGPDTQYF.

This chain joins TRBV12-5 and TRBJ2-1; D is perhaps TRBD2 (6 bases). Germline CDR1 reads LGHNT; CDR2 reads FRNRAP. V was pared by 2 bases and J by 8 bases, with 19 bases between. The CDR3 consists of 16 residues. CDR3 loop: CASGLTRGGFSYEQFF. In DNA, the CDR3 is TGTGCTAGTGGTTTGACCCGGGGAGGCTTTAGCTATGAGCAGTTCTTC.

Only a few counts were recorded for this clonotype. The chain uses TRBV18 and TRBJ2-2, with 7 bases matching TRBD1. The V gene's germline CDR1 is KGHSH and CDR2 LQKENI. The length of the CDR3 is 13 residues. The trim removed 8 bases at V and 5 bases at J, leaving 5 bases unmatched. CDR3 in DNA: TGTGCCAGCCCGGGACAGATAACCGGGGAGCTGTTTTTT. It yields the protein CASPGQITGELFF.

At least ten counts were recorded for this clonotype. This sequence joins TRBV12-3 or TRBV12-4 and TRBJ1-5, with D possibly being TRBD1 (5 bases). The V end was cut by 3 bases, the J end by 7 bases, with 13 bases between. This CDR3 region has 14 residues. The DNA for the CDR3 is TGTGCCAGCAGTTTGGTGGGGGTCGGCCAGCCCCAGCATTTT. It encodes CASSLVGVGQPQHF.

The table lists this clonotype with many counts. The chain recombines TRBV5-1 with TRBJ1-6; tentative D call: TRBD1 (5 bases). This CDR3 has 14 amino acids. Germline V gives CDR1 SGHRS, CDR2 YFSETQ. The germline V and J ends were trimmed by 4 bases and 4 bases, with 9 bases remaining between them. Here the CDR3 reads CASSPQGYNSPLHF. CDR3 DNA sequence: TGCGCCAGCAGCCCGCAGGGATATAATTCACCCCTCCACTTT.

The V call is TRBV13, the J call TRBJ2-2, with TRBD2 matching over 10 bases. V lost 2 bases, J lost 6 bases, and 12 bases stayed unmatched. CDR3 length equals 18 residues. From germline, CDR1 is PRHDT and CDR2 FYEKMQ (reference sequence). The CDR3 loop is CASSLSASGGYVSGELFF. CDR3 DNA sequence: TGTGCCAGCAGCTTATCGGCTAGCGGGGGTTATGTTTCCGGGGAGCTGTTTTTT.

In this sample, this clonotype turned up a few times. This chain links TRBV20-1 with TRBJ2-1, with 8 bases aligning to TRBD2. This CDR3 is built from 16 residues. After removal of 0 bases from V and 4 bases from J, the junction contained 8 bases not matched to a gene. The germline CDR1 and CDR2 sequences are DFQATT and SNEGSKA (reference sequence). The CDR3 nucleotides are TGCAGTGCTAGAGATAGAGGCGGGAGGCTATACAATGAGCAGTTCTTC. This translates into CSARDRGGRLYNEQFF.

Points on this clonotype: This may be a read error, as it is one base from a much larger clone. The rearrangement uses TRBV6-2 or TRBV6-3 and TRBJ1-2; 7 nucleotides match TRBD1. After removal of 2 bases from V and 5 bases from J, the junction contained 2 bases not matched to a gene. This CDR3 is 13 amino acids long. Germline V gene sequence: CDR1 MNHEY, CDR2 SVGEGT. Written as DNA, the CDR3 is TGTGCCAGCAGTTACGGGACAGAGTATGGCTACACCTTC. Residues: CASSYGTEYGYTF.

This rearrangement joins TRBV19 to TRBJ2-7, with D perhaps TRBD2 (7 bases). Germline V gene data show CDR1 as LNHDA and CDR2 as SQIVND (reference sequence). Trimming shortened V by 3 bases and J by 4 bases, and 16 bases separated the two germline ends. This CDR3 is 15 amino acids long. The CDR3 nucleotides are TGTGCCAGTAGTATCAACGGGGGAGGGGGATACGAGCAGTACTTC. Translated, it gives CASSINGGGGYEQYF.

This sequence joins TRBV18 and TRBJ1-1; D gene unclear. The CDR3 has 15 residues. Germline CDR1 reads KGHSH; CDR2 reads LQKENI. The V gene lost 2 bases and the J gene lost 0 bases, with 10 bases spanning the gap. The CDR3 here is CASSPGRHMNTEAFF. The CDR3 DNA follows: TGTGCCAGCTCACCAGGCCGCCACATGAACACTGAAGCTTTCTTT.

V usage is TRBV20-1 and J usage is TRBJ2-1, with 7 nucleotides matching TRBD1. This CDR3 has 14 residues. V lost 3 bases and J lost 0; bases outside the gene matches: 2. CDR1 DFQATT and CDR2 SNEGSKA come from the germline V gene (reference sequence). Written as DNA, the CDR3 is TGCAGTGCTAGTTGGGACAGCTCCTACAATGAGCAGTTCTTC. It encodes CSASWDSSYNEQFF.

The chain carries TRBV6-4 and TRBJ2-3; tentative D call: TRBD2 (5 bases). This CDR3 spans 14 amino acids. Germline V gives CDR1 MRHNA, CDR2 SNTAGT. Trimming took off 5 bases at V and 2 bases at J, with 11 bases between the two ends. The CDR3 region has the DNA TGTGCCAGCAGTACGGACTGGAACACAGATACGCAGTATTTT. Its protein is CASSTDWNTDTQYF.

This chain joins TRBV6-1 and TRBJ1-2; TRBD1 matches 7 bases. Germline lookup yields CDR1 MNHNS and CDR2 SASEGT. This CDR3 is 14 amino acids long. The V segment lost 6 bases and the J segment 4 bases; nucleotides outside the gene matches: 8. This chain's CDR3 is CASRPTGASYGYTF. CDR3 nucleotides: TGTGCCAGCAGACCAACAGGGGCAAGCTATGGCTACACCTTC.

The sample holds a few counts of this clonotype. This chain links TRBV6-5 with TRBJ2-7; 9 nucleotides match TRBD2. Germline V gene sequence: CDR1 MNHEY, CDR2 SVGAGI. The ends lost 0 bases at V and 6 bases at J; junction bases unmatched: 9. This CDR3 has 16 residues. The CDR3 sequence: CASSYSRLAVVIEQYF. The CDR3 DNA follows: TGTGCCAGCAGTTACTCGAGACTAGCGGTTGTCATCGAGCAGTACTTC.

The sample holds a few counts of this clonotype. The gene calls are TRBV12-3 or TRBV12-4 and TRBJ2-3; D remains unclear. This CDR3 contains 16 residues. The V end lost 2 bases, the J end lost 4 bases, and 16 bases lay between the germline ends. CDR3 in amino acids: CASSLWTGARSDTQYF. CDR3 bases: TGTGCCAGCAGTTTATGGACCGGAGCCCGCTCAGATACGCAGTATTTT.